Listed below are T cell receptor beta chains from one sample, sequenced in a study of blood T cell repertoires in COVID-19. Assay: immunoSEQ multiplex PCR; the TCRdb copy retains only in-frame clones and omits some. The sample lists 200,000 to 300,000 clones; roughly 87% were seen once. Sequenced sample: peripheral blood. The receptors were sampled from a man between 18 and 29 years old with active or convalescent COVID-19. Both conserved end residues are part of each CDR3. D genes are given only for firm matches. Clone size is stated in some rows and not others, as once, few, many or a class when expanded.

TRBJ1-1 TRBV6-5 . . CASSDQGRAFF TGTGCCAGCAGCGACCAGGGTAGAGCTTTCTTT
TRBJ2-7 TRBV19 once TRBD1 CASSTGTGSYEQYF TGTGCCAGCTCCACCGGGACAGGGTCCTACGAGCAGTACTTC
TRBJ2-7 TRBV18 . . CASSPGRGQTYEQYF TGTGCCAGCTCCCCGGGGCGGGGGCAAACTTACGAGCAGTACTTC
TRBJ1-5 TRBV7-2 . . CASSPNSNQPQHF TGTGCCAGCAGCCCTAATAGCAATCAGCCCCAGCATTTT
TRBJ2-7 TRBV2 . . CASSEAREQYF TGTGCCAGCAGTGAAGCGCGCGAGCAGTACTTC
TRBJ1-1 TRBV10-3 . TRBD1 CAISRTGALEGTEAFF TGTGCCATCAGCAGGACAGGGGCCCTTGAGGGGACTGAAGCTTTCTTT
TRBJ2-1 TRBV5-1 few . CASSPSDRLDNEQFF TGCGCCAGCAGCCCTTCCGATCGGTTGGACAATGAGCAGTTCTTC
TRBJ2-3 TRBV15 once TRBD1 CATSRGQGAGDTQYF TGTGCCACCAGCCGCGGACAGGGGGCGGGAGATACGCAGTATTTT
TRBJ2-1 TRBV5-4 . TRBD1 CASSLVGQTSDEQFF TGTGCCAGCAGCTTAGTGGGACAGACGTCGGATGAGCAGTTCTTC
TRBJ2-7 TRBV4-3 . TRBD1 CASSREAGTGAYEQYF TGCGCCAGCAGCCGAGAAGCCGGGACAGGGGCCTACGAGCAGTACTTC
TRBJ2-1 TRBV3-1/TRBV3-2 . TRBD2 CASSQRRGTSGRFGDNEQFF TGTGCCAGCAGCCAAAGGCGTGGGACTAGCGGGAGGTTTGGGGACAATGAGCAGTTCTTC
TRBJ1-4 TRBV7-9 . . CASRQGVNNEKLFF TGTGCCAGCAGGCAGGGTGTGAATAATGAAAAACTGTTTTTT
TRBJ1-4 TRBV7-9 . . CASRPVQGNEKLFF TGTGCCAGCCGCCCGGTACAGGGAAATGAAAAACTGTTTTTT
TRBJ1-5 TRBV19 . . CASRNRGAGNQPQHF TGTGCCAGTAGAAATCGGGGGGCTGGCAATCAGCCCCAGCATTTT
TRBJ2-2 TRBV5-1 . TRBD1 CASSARDRALDTGELFF TGCGCCAGCAGCGCTAGAGACAGGGCGTTAGACACCGGGGAGCTGTTTTTT
TRBJ2-5 TRBV2 . . CASSEGRQQTQYF TGTGCCAGCAGTGAAGGCAGGCAACAGACCCAGTACTTC